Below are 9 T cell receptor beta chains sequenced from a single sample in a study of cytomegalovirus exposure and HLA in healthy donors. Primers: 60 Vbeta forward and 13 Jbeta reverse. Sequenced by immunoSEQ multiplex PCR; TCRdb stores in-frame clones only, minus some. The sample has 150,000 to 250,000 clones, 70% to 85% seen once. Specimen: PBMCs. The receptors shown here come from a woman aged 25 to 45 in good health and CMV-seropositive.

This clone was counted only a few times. In nucleotides, the CDR3 is TGTGCCAGCTCACCACCCGAGTTGTGGATCGGAGAGAACACTGAAGCTTTCTTT. Amino acid sequence: CASSPPELWIGENTEAFF. The rearrangement links TRBV18 to TRBJ1-1; no clear D. Trimming stripped 0 bases from V and 1 base from J, with 18 bases between. This CDR3 has 18 residues. The germline V gene encodes CDR1 KGHSH and CDR2 LQKENI. The full variable domain, completed using reference TRBV18 and TRBJ1-1, is NAGVMQNPRHLVRRRGQEARLRCSPMKGHSHVYWYRQLPEEGLKFMVYLQKENIIDESGMPKERFSAEFPKEGPSILRIQQVVRGDSAAYFCASSPPELWIGENTEAFFGQGTRLTVV.

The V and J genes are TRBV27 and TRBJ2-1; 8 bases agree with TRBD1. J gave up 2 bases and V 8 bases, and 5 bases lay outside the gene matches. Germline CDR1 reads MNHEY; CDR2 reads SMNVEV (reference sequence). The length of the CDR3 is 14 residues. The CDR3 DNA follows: TGTGCCAGCGGACTGACAGGGGCCTACAATGAGCAGTTCTTC. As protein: CASGLTGAYNEQFF.

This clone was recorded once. The CDR3 DNA sequence: TGTGCCAGCAGCTTGCTCTTAGGATATGCGGGCGGGGCGGAGCAGTTCTTC. Translating it yields CASSLLLGYAGGAEQFF. The chain couples TRBV5-4 to TRBJ2-1; D is possibly TRBD2 (6 bases). Per the germline V gene, CDR1 is SGHNT and CDR2 is YYREEE (reference sequence). Trimming left V 1 base short and J 10 bases short, with 24 bases between. CDR3 length equals 17 residues.

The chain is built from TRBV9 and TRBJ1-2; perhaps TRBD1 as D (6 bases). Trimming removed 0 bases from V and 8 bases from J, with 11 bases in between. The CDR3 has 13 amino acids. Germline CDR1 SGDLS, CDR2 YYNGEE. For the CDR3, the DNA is TGTGCCAGCAGCGTAGATCCGGACAGCGGCTACACCTTC. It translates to CASSVDPDSGYTF.

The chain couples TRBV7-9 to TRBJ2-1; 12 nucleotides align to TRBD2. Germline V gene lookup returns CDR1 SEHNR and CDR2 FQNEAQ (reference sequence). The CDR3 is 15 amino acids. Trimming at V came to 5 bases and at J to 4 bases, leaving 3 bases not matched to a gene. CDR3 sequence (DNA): TGTGCCAGCAGCCCCCTAGCGGGAGGGTACAATGAGCAGTTCTTC. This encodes CASSPLAGGYNEQFF.

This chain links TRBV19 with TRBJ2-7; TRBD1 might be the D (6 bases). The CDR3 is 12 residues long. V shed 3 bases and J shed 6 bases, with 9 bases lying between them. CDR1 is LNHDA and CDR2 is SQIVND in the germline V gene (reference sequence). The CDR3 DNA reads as TGTGCCAGTAGTATGGGGGCGGCCGAGCAGTACTTC. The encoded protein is CASSMGAAEQYF.

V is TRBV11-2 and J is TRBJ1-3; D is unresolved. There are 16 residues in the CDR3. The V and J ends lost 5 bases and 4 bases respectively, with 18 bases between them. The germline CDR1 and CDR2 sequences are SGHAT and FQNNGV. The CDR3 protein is CASSPLPDSSGNTIYF. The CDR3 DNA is TGTGCCAGCAGCCCGCTACCCGATTCCTCGGGAAACACCATATATTTT.

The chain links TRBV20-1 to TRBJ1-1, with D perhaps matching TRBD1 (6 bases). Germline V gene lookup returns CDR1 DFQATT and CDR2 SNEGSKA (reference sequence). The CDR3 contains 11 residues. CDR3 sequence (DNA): TGCAGGGGGGGGGCGAACACTGAAGCTTTCTTT. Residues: CRGGANTEAFF.

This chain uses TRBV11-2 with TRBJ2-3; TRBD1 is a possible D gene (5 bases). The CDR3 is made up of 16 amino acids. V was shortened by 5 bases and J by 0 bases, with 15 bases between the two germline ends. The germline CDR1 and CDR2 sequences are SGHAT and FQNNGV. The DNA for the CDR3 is TGTGCCAGCAGCATCGGACATCCCGCTAGCACAGATACGCAGTATTTT. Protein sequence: CASSIGHPASTDTQYF.